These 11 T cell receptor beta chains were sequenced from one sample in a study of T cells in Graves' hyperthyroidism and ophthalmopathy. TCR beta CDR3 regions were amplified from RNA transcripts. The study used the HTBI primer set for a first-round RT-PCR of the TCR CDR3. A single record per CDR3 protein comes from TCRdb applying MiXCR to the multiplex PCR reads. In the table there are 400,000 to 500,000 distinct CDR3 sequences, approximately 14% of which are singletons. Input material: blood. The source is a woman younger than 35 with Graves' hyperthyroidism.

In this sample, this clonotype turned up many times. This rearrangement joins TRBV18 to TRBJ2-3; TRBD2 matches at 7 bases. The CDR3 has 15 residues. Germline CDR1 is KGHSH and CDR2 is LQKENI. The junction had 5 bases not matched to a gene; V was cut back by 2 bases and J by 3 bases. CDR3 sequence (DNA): TGTGCCAGCTCACCAGAGAGAGCGGGGACAGATACGCAGTATTTT. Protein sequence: CASSPERAGTDTQYF.

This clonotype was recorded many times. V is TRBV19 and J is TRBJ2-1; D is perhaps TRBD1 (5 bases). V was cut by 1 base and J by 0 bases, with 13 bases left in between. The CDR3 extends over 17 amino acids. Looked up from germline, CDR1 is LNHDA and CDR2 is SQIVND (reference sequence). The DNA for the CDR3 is TGTGCCAGTAGTATAGGGAAGGGGCACAACTCCTACAATGAGCAGTTCTTC. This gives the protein CASSIGKGHNSYNEQFF.

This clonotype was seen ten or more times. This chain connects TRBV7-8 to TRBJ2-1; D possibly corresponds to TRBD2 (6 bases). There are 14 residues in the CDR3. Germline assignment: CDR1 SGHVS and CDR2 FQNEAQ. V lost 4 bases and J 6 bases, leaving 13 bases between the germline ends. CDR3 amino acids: CASSWNSGFNEQFF. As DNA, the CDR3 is TGTGCCAGCAGCTGGAATAGCGGTTTCAATGAGCAGTTCTTC.

The CDR3 loop is CATSAGTRVQETQYF. CDR3 in DNA: TGTGCCACCAGTGCCGGGACAAGGGTCCAAGAGACCCAGTACTTC. The chain employs TRBV24-1 and TRBJ2-5; possibly TRBD1 for D (6 bases). V lost 5 bases and J 1 base, leaving 13 bases between the germline ends. CDR1 and CDR2 from the germline V gene are KGHDR and SFDVKD. The CDR3 is 15 amino acids.

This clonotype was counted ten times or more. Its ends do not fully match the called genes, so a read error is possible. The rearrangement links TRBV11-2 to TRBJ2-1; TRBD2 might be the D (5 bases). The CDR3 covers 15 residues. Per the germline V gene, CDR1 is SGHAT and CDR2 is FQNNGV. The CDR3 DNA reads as TGTGCCAGCAGCTTAGATCGGGGATCCTACAATGAGCAGCTCTTC. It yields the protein CASSLDRGSYNEQLF.

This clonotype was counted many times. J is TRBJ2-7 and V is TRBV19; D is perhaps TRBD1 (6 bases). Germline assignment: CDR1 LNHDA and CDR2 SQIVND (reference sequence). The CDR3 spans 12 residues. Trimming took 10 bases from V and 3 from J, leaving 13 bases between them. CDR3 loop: CAKGDHYYEQYF. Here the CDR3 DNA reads TGTGCCAAGGGGGACCACTACTACGAGCAGTACTTC.

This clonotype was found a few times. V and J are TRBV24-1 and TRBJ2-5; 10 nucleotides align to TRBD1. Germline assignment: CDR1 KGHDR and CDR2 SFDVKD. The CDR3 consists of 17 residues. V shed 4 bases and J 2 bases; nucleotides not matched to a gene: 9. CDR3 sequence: CATSDTSRTGGQETQYF. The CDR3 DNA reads TGTGCCACCAGTGACACGTCAAGGACAGGGGGACAAGAGACCCAGTACTTC.

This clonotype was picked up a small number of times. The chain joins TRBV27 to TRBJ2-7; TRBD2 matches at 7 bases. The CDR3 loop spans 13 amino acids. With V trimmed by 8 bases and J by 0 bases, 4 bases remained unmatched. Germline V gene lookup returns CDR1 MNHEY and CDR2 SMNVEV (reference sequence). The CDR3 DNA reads TGTGCCAGCCAGCGGGACTCCTCCTACGAGCAGTACTTC. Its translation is CASQRDSSYEQYF.

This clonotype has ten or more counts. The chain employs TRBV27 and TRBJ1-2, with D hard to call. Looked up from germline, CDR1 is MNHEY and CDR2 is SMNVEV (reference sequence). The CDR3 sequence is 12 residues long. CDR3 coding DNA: TGTTTTGGGCCGAAAGCTAACTATGGCTACACCTTC. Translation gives CFGPKANYGYTF.

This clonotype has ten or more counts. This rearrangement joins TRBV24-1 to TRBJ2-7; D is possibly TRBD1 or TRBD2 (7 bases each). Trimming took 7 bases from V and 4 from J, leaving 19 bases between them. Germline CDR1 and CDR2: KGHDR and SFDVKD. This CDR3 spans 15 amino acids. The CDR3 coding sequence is TGTGCCACCAGCGACCGGGGGGCAGGGGGATACGAGCAGTACTTC. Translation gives CATSDRGAGGYEQYF.

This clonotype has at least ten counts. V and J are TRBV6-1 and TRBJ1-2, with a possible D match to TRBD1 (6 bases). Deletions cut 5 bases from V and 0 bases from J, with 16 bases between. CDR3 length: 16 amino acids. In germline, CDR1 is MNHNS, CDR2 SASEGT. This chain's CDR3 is CASSPWTVSANYGYTF. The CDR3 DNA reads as TGTGCCAGCAGTCCATGGACAGTCAGCGCTAACTATGGCTACACCTTC.